Following are 15 T cell receptor beta chains from one sample sequenced in a study of identical twins' blood T cells. TCRdb passed the 5' RACE reads through MiXCR, listing each CDR3 protein once. The sample yields 350,000 to 400,000 distinct CDR3 sequences, around 30% seen once. Sequencing used PBMCs. These receptor sequences come from a woman between 18 and 49 years old in good health.

This clonotype was detected a few times. Germline and junction disagree at one end, which may indicate a read error. The CDR3 sequence is CASSVDRDEQYF. In DNA, the CDR3 is TGTGCCAGCAGTGTGGACAGGGACGAACAGTACTTC. V and J are TRBV6-6 and TRBJ2-7, with 8 bases that match TRBD1. CDR1 and CDR2 from the germline V gene are MNHNY and SVGAGI (reference sequence). The CDR3 length is 12 residues.

This clonotype was detected only a few times. The chain uses TRBV12-3 or TRBV12-4 and TRBJ1-1; D is uncertain. The CDR3 is 14 residues long. The germline V and J ends were trimmed by 1 base and 0 bases, with 6 bases remaining between them. The CDR3 DNA follows: TGTGCCAGCAGTTTAGGTCCACTGAACACTGAAGCTTTCTTT. Translating gives CASSLGPLNTEAFF.

In this sample, this clonotype turned up a few times. The chain carries TRBV20-1 and TRBJ1-4; the D gene is possibly TRBD1 (5 bases). Trimming removed 2 bases at V and 6 bases at J, with 10 bases between. CDR3 length equals 13 residues. Germline values: CDR1 DFQATT, CDR2 SNEGSKA (reference sequence). The CDR3, as DNA: TGCAGTGCTAGAAGGGGACCTTATGAAAAACTGTTTTTT. Residues: CSARRGPYEKLFF.

The chain is built from TRBV29-1 and TRBJ1-5; D is uncertain. Germline lookup yields CDR1 SQVTM and CDR2 ANQGSEA. CDR3 length: 13 residues. Trimming stripped 4 bases from V and 0 bases from J, with 7 bases between. The CDR3: CSVAGVSNQPQHF. The CDR3 DNA reads as TGCAGCGTTGCCGGGGTTAGCAATCAGCCCCAGCATTTT.

For this clonotype: Relative to the germline gene, one junction end is altered; a read error may explain this. This chain uses TRBV10-3 with TRBJ2-1; weak D call: TRBD2 (6 bases). This CDR3 region has 14 residues. Germline V gene lookup returns CDR1 ENHRY and CDR2 SYGVKD. The CDR3 nucleotides read TGTGCCATCAGTGAGAGGGACTCGAACAATGAGCATTTCTTC. This translates into CAISERDSNNEHFF.

The rearrangement links TRBV6-5 to TRBJ2-1, with D unresolved. The CDR3 runs to 14 residues. Deletions cut 0 bases from V and 5 bases from J, with 8 bases between. The V gene's germline CDR1 is MNHEY and CDR2 SVGAGI. This chain's CDR3 is CASSYSSGNNEQFF. DNA for the CDR3: TGTGCCAGCAGTTACTCTTCTGGGAACAATGAGCAGTTCTTC.

The rearrangement joins TRBV19 to TRBJ2-7; a weak D match, TRBD1 (6 bases). From germline, CDR1 is LNHDA and CDR2 SQIVND (reference sequence). The CDR3 is 14 residues long. Trimming stripped 5 bases from V and 5 bases from J, with 16 bases between. This chain's CDR3 is CASSPGTSTNEQYF. DNA of the CDR3: TGTGCCAGTAGTCCCGGGACATCGACGAACGAGCAGTACTTC. Variable domain in full (rest from reference TRBV19 and TRBJ2-7): DGGITQSPKYLFRKEGQNVTLSCEQNLNHDAMYWYRQDPGQGLRLIYYSQIVNDFQKGDIAEGYSVSREKKESFPLTVTSAQKNPTAFYLCASSPGTSTNEQYFGPGTRLTVT.

In DNA, the CDR3 is TGTGCCAGCAGCTTACGAATTGGGGGGAACACTGAAGCTTTCTTT. Its protein product is CASSLRIGGNTEAFF. The rearrangement uses TRBV7-2 and TRBJ1-1; possibly TRBD1 for D (5 bases). Germline CDR1 reads SGHTA; CDR2 reads FQGNSA. With 2 bases removed from V and 1 base from J, the gap between germline ends came to 11 bases. The CDR3 spans 15 residues.

The gene calls are TRBV2 and TRBJ2-5, with 8 bases fitting TRBD2. Germline trimming cut 6 bases from V and 5 bases from J; bases unmatched to any gene: 8. Germline assignment: CDR1 SNHLY and CDR2 FYNNEI. The CDR3 extends over 14 amino acids. CDR3 residues: CASRERTSLETQYF. CDR3 coding DNA: TGTGCCAGCAGGGAAAGGACTAGCTTGGAGACCCAGTACTTC.

The V gene is TRBV7-9, the J gene TRBJ1-6; no clear D. The V and J ends lost 2 bases and 3 bases respectively, with 8 bases between them. This CDR3 comprises 15 residues. From germline, CDR1 is SEHNR and CDR2 FQNEAQ (reference sequence). The CDR3 nucleotides are TGTGCCAGCAGCTTACGGGCAGACTATAATTCACCCCTCCACTTT. Translation: CASSLRADYNSPLHF.

This clonotype has ten or more counts. The J gene is TRBJ1-3, the V gene TRBV29-1, with D unclear. The CDR3 loop spans 14 amino acids. V dropped 7 bases and J dropped 4 bases, with 17 bases sitting between them. CDR1 is SQVTM and CDR2 is ANQGSEA in the germline V gene. The CDR3 DNA reads TGCAGCGCGGGGTCTGGGGAACCGGGAAACACCATATATTTT. Translated, it gives CSAGSGEPGNTIYF.

CDR3 DNA sequence: TGTGCCAGCAGTTACGGGACGGACCCTAACACCGGGGAGCTGTTTTTT. Its translation: CASSYGTDPNTGELFF. This chain uses TRBV6-5 with TRBJ2-2; D is possibly TRBD1 or TRBD2 (5 bases each). The CDR3 is 16 amino acids. Per germline, CDR1 MNHEY and CDR2 SVGAGI. Trimming pared 2 bases from V and 2 bases from J, leaving 12 bases between.

This clonotype has only a few counts. DNA of the CDR3: TGCGCCAGCAGCTTGGACAGGGGGGATACGCAGTATTTT. Translating gives CASSLDRGDTQYF. The genes are TRBV5-1 and TRBJ2-3; 8 bases are shared with TRBD1. Germline assignment: CDR1 SGHRS and CDR2 YFSETQ. Trimming cost V 0 bases and J 6 bases; bases outside gene matches: 0. The CDR3 has 13 amino acids.

In this sample, this clonotype turned up a few times. The chain employs TRBV19 and TRBJ2-3; maybe TRBD2 (5 bases). Between the trimmed V and J ends, which lost 4 bases and 6 bases, there was a span of 14 bases. CDR3 length: 14 amino acids. Germline V gives CDR1 LNHDA, CDR2 SQIVND (reference sequence). The CDR3 nucleotides read TGTGCCAGTAGTACGTTCGGGAAGCAGGATACGCAGTATTTT. Amino acid sequence: CASSTFGKQDTQYF.

V and J are TRBV3-1 and TRBJ2-7, with 9 bases matching TRBD2. Trimming removed 0 bases from V and 4 bases from J; junction bases left unmatched: 7. From germline, CDR1 is LGHDT and CDR2 YNNKEL (reference sequence). The CDR3 length is 16 residues. The CDR3 here is CASSQEALAGIYEQYF. The CDR3 DNA is TGTGCCAGCAGCCAAGAAGCGCTAGCGGGGATATACGAGCAGTACTTC.